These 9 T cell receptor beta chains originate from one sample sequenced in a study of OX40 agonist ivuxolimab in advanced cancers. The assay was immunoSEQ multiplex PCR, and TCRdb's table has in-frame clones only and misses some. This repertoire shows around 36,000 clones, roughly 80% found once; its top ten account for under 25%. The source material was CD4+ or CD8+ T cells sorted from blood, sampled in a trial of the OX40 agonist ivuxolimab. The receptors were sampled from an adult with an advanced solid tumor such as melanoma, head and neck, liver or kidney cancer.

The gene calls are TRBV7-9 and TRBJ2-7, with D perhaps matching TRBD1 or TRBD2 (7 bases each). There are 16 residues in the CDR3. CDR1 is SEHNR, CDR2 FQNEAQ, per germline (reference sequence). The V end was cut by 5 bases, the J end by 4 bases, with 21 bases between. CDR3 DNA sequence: TGTGCCAGCAGCACAACCTCAGGGCAGGGGGGGTACGAGCAGTACTTC. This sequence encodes CASSTTSGQGGYEQYF.

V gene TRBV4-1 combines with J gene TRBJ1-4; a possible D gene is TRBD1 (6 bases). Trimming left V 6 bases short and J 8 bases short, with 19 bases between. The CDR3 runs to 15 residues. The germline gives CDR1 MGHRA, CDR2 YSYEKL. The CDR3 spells CASSPPGSRGEKLFF. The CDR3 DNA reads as TGCGCCAGCAGTCCACCGGGGTCGAGGGGGGAAAAACTGTTTTTT.

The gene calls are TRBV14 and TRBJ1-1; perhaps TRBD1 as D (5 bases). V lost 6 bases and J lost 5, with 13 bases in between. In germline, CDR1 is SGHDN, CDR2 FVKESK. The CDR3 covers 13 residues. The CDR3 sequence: CASSQWGYTEAFF. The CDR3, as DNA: TGTGCCAGCAGTCAGTGGGGGTATACTGAAGCTTTCTTT. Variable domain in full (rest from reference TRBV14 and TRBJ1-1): EAGVTQFPSHSVIEKGQTVTLRCDPISGHDNLYWYRRVMGKEIKFLLHFVKESKQDESGMPNNRFLAERTGGTYSTLKVQPAELEDSGVYFCASSQWGYTEAFFGQGTRLTVV.

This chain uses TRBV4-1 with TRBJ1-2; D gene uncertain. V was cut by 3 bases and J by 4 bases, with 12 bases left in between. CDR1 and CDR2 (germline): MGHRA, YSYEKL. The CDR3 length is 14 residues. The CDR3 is CASSHGSVVYGYTF. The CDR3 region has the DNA TGCGCCAGCAGCCATGGGTCAGTGGTCTATGGCTACACCTTC.

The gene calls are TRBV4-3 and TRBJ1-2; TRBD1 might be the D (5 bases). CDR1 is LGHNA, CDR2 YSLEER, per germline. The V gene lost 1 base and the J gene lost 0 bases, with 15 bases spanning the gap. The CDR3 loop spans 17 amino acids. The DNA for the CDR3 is TGCGCCAGCAGCCAAGGGGCAGGGAAGACCTCTAACTATGGCTACACCTTC. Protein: CASSQGAGKTSNYGYTF.

The CDR3 spells CASSWTSGRPSGDTQYF. CDR3 nucleotide sequence: TGTGCCAGCAGCTGGACTAGCGGGAGGCCATCGGGGGATACGCAGTATTTT. This chain connects TRBV7-9 to TRBJ2-3, with 14 bases fitting TRBD2. After removal of 4 bases from V and 6 bases from J, the junction contained 9 bases not matched to a gene. The germline V gene has CDR1 SEHNR and CDR2 FQNEAQ (reference sequence). The CDR3 loop spans 17 amino acids.

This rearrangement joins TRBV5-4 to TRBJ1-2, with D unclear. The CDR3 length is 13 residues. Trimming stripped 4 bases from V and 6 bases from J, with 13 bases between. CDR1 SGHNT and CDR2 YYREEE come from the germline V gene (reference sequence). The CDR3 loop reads CASSPSGVDGYTF. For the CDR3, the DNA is TGTGCCAGCAGCCCCTCCGGGGTAGATGGCTACACCTTC.

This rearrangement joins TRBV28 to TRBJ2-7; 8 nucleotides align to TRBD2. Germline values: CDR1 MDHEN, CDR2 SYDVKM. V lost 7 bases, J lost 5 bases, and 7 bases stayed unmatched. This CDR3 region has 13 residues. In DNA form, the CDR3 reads TGTGCCAGCACCCGGGGGGGTTTCGACGAGCAGTACTTC. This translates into CASTRGGFDEQYF.

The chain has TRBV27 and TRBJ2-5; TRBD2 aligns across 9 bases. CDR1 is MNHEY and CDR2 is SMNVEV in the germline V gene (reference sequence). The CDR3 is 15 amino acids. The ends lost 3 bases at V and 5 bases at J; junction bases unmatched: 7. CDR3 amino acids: CASSFSGTSHETQYF. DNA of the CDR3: TGTGCCAGCAGTTTCTCCGGGACTAGCCATGAGACCCAGTACTTC.